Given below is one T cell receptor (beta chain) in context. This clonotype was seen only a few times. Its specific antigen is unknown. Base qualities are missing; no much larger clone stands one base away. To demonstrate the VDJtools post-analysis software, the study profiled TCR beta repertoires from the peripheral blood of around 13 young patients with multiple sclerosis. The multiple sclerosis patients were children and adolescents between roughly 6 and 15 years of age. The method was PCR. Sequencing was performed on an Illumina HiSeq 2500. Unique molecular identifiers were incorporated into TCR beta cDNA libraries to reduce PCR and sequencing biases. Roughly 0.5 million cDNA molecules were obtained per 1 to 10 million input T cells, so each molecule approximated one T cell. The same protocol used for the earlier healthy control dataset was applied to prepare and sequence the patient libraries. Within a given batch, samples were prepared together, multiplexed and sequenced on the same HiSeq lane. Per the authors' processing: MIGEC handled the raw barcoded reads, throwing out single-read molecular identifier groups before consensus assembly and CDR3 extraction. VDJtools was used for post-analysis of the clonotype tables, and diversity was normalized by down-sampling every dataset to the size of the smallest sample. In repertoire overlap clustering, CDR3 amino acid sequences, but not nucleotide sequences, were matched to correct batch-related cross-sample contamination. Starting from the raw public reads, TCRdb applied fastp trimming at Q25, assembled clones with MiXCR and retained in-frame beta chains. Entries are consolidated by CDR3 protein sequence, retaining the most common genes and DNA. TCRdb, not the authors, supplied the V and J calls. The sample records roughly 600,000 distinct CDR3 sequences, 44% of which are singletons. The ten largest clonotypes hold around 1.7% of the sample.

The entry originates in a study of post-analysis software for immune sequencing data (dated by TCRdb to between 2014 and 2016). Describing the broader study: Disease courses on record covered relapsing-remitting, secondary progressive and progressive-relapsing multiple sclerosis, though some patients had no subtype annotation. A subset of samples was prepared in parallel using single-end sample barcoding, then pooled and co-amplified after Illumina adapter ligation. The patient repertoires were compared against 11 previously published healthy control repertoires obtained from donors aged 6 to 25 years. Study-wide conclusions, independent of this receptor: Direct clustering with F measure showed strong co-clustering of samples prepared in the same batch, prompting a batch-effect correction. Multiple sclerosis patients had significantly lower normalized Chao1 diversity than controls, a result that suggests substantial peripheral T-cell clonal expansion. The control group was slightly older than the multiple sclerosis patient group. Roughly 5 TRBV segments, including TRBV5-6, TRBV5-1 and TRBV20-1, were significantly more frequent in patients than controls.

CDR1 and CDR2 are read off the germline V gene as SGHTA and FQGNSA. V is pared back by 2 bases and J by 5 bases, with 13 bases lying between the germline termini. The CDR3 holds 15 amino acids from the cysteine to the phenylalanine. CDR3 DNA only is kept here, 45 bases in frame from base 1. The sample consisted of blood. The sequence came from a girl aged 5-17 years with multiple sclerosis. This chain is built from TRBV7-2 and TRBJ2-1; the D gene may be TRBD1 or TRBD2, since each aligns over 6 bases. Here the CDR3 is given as CASSLSAGGHNEQFF. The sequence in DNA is TGTGCCAGCAGCTTAAGTGCCGGGGGCCACAATGAGCAGTTCTTC.